Following are 2 T cell receptor beta chains from one sample sequenced in a study of long-term antiretroviral therapy in people with HIV. Survey-level resolution applied to immunoSEQ assay v3.0. Sequencing was performed with immunoSEQ multiplex PCR; in TCRdb, only in-frame clones are kept and a portion is missing. The table records roughly 17,000 clones, approximately 95% of them present only once. The material was unsorted PBMCs, obtained 10 to 13 years after starting antiretroviral therapy. The receptors were gathered from a man aged 25-45 years with HIV.

As concerns this clone: A read error may account for a junction end that differs from germline. V usage is TRBV7-7 and J usage is TRBJ2-3; perhaps D is TRBD1 or TRBD2 (7 bases each). The germline gives CDR1 SSHAT, CDR2 FNYEAQ (reference sequence). The CDR3 runs to 14 residues. CDR3 loop: CASSPGGERGTQYF. In nucleotides, the CDR3 is TGTGCTAGCAGCCCAGGGGGGGAAAGGGGTACGCAGTATTTT.

This chain's CDR3 is CAWSTGGLRTDTQYF. In nucleotides, the CDR3 is TGTGCCTGGAGTACAGGCGGATTACGCACAGATACGCAGTATTTT. V gene TRBV30 combines with J gene TRBJ2-3; D might be TRBD1 (5 bases). With 2 bases removed from V and 1 base from J, the gap between germline ends came to 13 bases. The CDR3 covers 15 residues. The germline V gene encodes CDR1 GTSNPN and CDR2 SVGIG (reference sequence).